This TCR beta chain was identified in a study of T cells after yellow fever vaccination. Study in general: Libraries from low-cell-number fractions were prepared with the SMART-Seq v4 Ultra Low Input RNA kit. Overall study results and limits: Weaker, the secondary response peaked sooner, at day 5 versus 15.

This clonotype has more than one count but fewer than ten. Its antigen is still unknown. UMIs and a universal primer site were added when TCR cDNA was made by 5'RACE template switching. TCRdb fed the 5' RACE reads into MiXCR, producing one record per CDR3 protein. The sample shows 230,000 or so distinct CDR3 sequences, roughly 6.2% of them seen only once. Per the germline V gene, CDR1 is SGHVS and CDR2 is FNYEAQ. There are 16 residues in the CDR3. Unmatched junction bases numbered 4, after V lost 3 bases and J lost 1 base. The sample was CD4+ T cells sorted from PBMCs, taken on the day of the yellow fever booster vaccination. The sequence derives from a man aged 25-45 years who received the YFV17D yellow fever vaccine. This sequence joins TRBV7-6 and TRBJ2-3, with 10 bases fitting TRBD2. CDR3 DNA: TGTGCCAGCAGCTTGGACCTAGCGGGAGGCACAGATACGCAGTATTTT. This sequence encodes CASSLDLAGGTDTQYF.